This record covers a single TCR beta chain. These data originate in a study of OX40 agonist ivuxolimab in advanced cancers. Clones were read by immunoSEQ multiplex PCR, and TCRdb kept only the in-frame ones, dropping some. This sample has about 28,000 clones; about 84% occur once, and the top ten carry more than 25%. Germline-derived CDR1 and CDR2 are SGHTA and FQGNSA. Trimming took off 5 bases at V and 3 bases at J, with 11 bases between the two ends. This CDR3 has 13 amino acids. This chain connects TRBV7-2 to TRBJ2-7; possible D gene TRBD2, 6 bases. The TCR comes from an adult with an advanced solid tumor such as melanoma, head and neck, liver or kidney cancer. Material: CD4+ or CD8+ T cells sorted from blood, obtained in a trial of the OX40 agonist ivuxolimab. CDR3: CASSQLANYEQYF. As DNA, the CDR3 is TGTGCCAGCAGCCAGCTAGCGAACTACGAGCAGTACTTC.